This T cell receptor (beta chain) was recovered during a study of beta chain features in type 1 diabetes. Looking at the study overall: In age, gender and cell yields, patients were similar to healthy donors. Examination spanned around 100,000,000 sorted cells from all samples.

What was sequenced were expressed TCRB transcripts, since all of the isolated RNA had been reverse transcribed. The method was immunoSEQ multiplex PCR; TCRdb's version includes in-frame clones alone and lacks a portion of them. The data show roughly 400,000 clones, approximately 16% seen once. The TCR originated in a woman in her late teens or twenties in good health. Source material: naive CD4+ T cells from blood.

DNA for the CDR3: TGTGCCAGCAGCGTTCGACTAGCGGGACTAGAGACCCAGTACTTC. Amino acid sequence: CASSVRLAGLETQYF. The chain uses TRBV9 and TRBJ2-5; 11 positions match TRBD2. V trimming: 2 bases; J trimming: 4 bases; junction bases outside the gene matches: 4. Germline-derived CDR1 and CDR2 are SGDLS and YYNGEE. CDR3 length: 15 amino acids.